These 20 T cell receptor beta chains originate from one sample sequenced in a study of CD8 T cells in ankylosing spondylitis. Each CDR3 protein is one row after TCRdb ran MiXCR on the 5' RACE reads. Of around 120,000 distinct CDR3 sequences listed, approximately 25% were seen once; the top ten hold roughly 12%. Sequences were obtained from synovial fluid, either unsorted or a sorted T cell fraction (not recorded which). These receptors came from a male donor with ankylosing spondylitis.

This clonotype was found a few times. The chain carries TRBV28 and TRBJ2-3; D call uncertain. CDR1 is MDHEN, CDR2 SYDVKM, per germline. CDR3 size: 14 residues. V lost 3 bases, J lost 1 base, and 8 bases lay in between. The CDR3 reads CASSLVAGTDTQYF. CDR3 in DNA: TGTGCCAGCAGTTTGGTGGCAGGCACAGATACGCAGTATTTT.

This chain links TRBV3-1 with TRBJ1-1; D remains unclear. Deletions cut 4 bases from V and 9 bases from J, with 15 bases between. Germline loops: CDR1 LGHDT, CDR2 YNNKEL (reference sequence). This CDR3 is built from 13 residues. The CDR3 region is CASSPSSEAQAFF. The CDR3 DNA sequence: TGTGCCAGCAGCCCCAGCTCTGAGGCTCAAGCTTTCTTT.

This clonotype occurred a few times. DNA for the CDR3: TGTGCCACCAGTCAGGTCGGAGAGACCCAGTACTTC. Translated, it gives CATSQVGETQYF. This chain joins TRBV15 and TRBJ2-5; D is unclear. The V and J ends lost 6 bases and 4 bases respectively, with 9 bases between them. CDR3 size: 12 residues. CDR1 is LNHNV and CDR2 is YYDKDF in the germline V gene (reference sequence).

This clonotype has at least ten counts. CDR3 nucleotide sequence: TGTGCCAGCAGCCAGACCTTAGCGGGAGGGTACAATGAGCAGTTCTTC. Translating gives CASSQTLAGGYNEQFF. The V gene is TRBV7-2, the J gene TRBJ2-1, with 11 bases identical to TRBD2. V lost 5 bases to trimming and J lost 4 bases; unmatched junction nucleotides: 7. Germline values: CDR1 SGHTA, CDR2 FQGNSA. CDR3 length equals 16 residues.

The chain is built from TRBV5-1 and TRBJ2-5; 10 positions match TRBD2. This CDR3 is built from 15 residues. Germline V CDR1 and CDR2: SGHRS, YFSETQ. Trimming cost V 4 bases and J 4 bases; bases outside gene matches: 7. CDR3 sequence: CASSLIAGGPETQYF. In DNA, the CDR3 is TGCGCCAGCAGCCTTATAGCGGGAGGCCCAGAGACCCAGTACTTC.

This clonotype showed up many times. The chain joins TRBV20-1 to TRBJ1-1; D uncertain. Germline CDR1 DFQATT, CDR2 SNEGSKA (reference sequence). Trimming pared 6 bases from V and 2 bases from J, leaving 19 bases between. CDR3 length: 15 residues. The CDR3 sequence: CSAPGAVRVNTEAFF. CDR3 sequence (DNA): TGCAGTGCCCCCGGAGCGGTAAGAGTAAACACTGAAGCTTTCTTT.

The genes are TRBV20-1 and TRBJ1-2; D is uncertain. The CDR3 totals 13 residues. Trimming left V 5 bases short and J 3 bases short, with 13 bases between. Germline assignment: CDR1 DFQATT and CDR2 SNEGSKA (reference sequence). The CDR3 DNA sequence: TGCAGTGCTCTGGAAGGGCGGGACTATGGCTACACCTTC. It encodes CSALEGRDYGYTF.

This clonotype was observed a few times. J is TRBJ2-3 and V is TRBV18, with D possibly being TRBD1 or TRBD2 (5 bases each). The CDR3 extends over 15 amino acids. Germline V gives CDR1 KGHSH, CDR2 LQKENI. The V end was cut by 2 bases, the J end by 2 bases, with 11 bases between. Written as DNA, the CDR3 is TGTGCCAGCTCACCAAGCGAGGGGATCACAGATACGCAGTATTTT. Encoded protein: CASSPSEGITDTQYF. The full variable domain, in which reference TRBV18 and TRBJ2-3 provide the parts outside the CDR3, is NAGVMQNPRHLVRRRGQEARLRCSPMKGHSHVYWYRQLPEEGLKFMVYLQKENIIDESGMPKERFSAEFPKEGPSILRIQQVVRGDSAAYFCASSPSEGITDTQYFGPGTRLTVL.

This chain uses TRBV29-1 with TRBJ1-1; TRBD1 might be the D (6 bases). Trimming shortened V by 5 bases and J by 8 bases, and 21 bases separated the two germline ends. The CDR3 is 14 residues long. Germline V gene lookup returns CDR1 SQVTM and CDR2 ANQGSEA. As DNA, the CDR3 is TGCAGCGTTCAAAGGAGGTTGGGGCAGGGGGAAGCTTTCTTT. It specifies CSVQRRLGQGEAFF.

This clonotype was seen only once. The chain is built from TRBV2 and TRBJ1-3; 7 bases map to TRBD1. V trimming: 7 bases; J trimming: 4 bases; junction bases outside the gene matches: 13. The CDR3 has 16 amino acids. The germline V gene has CDR1 SNHLY and CDR2 FYNNEI. CDR3 sequence: CASTDGSQGDGNTIYF. The CDR3 DNA is TGTGCCAGCACCGATGGGTCCCAGGGGGACGGAAACACCATATATTTT. Variable domain in full (rest from reference TRBV2 and TRBJ1-3): EPEVTQTPSHQVTQMGQEVILRCVPISNHLYFYWYRQILGQKVEFLVSFYNNEISEKSEIFDDQFSVERPDGSNFTLKIRSTKLEDSAMYFCASTDGSQGDGNTIYFGEGSWLTVV.

This clonotype has a handful of counts. The rearrangement joins TRBV7-9 to TRBJ2-6; unclear D gene. The CDR3 is made up of 15 amino acids. The germline CDR1 and CDR2 sequences are SEHNR and FQNEAQ (reference sequence). Trimming shortened V by 1 base and J by 0 bases, and 4 bases separated the two germline ends. The CDR3 reads CASSLGHSGANVLTF. The CDR3 DNA is TGTGCCAGCAGCTTAGGACACTCTGGGGCCAACGTCCTGACTTTC.

V is TRBV19 and J is TRBJ2-1; D perhaps matches TRBD2 (6 bases). Germline-derived CDR1 and CDR2 are LNHDA and SQIVND (reference sequence). This CDR3 has 14 residues. V was cut by 2 bases and J by 9 bases, with 14 bases left in between. CDR3 sequence (DNA): TGTGCCAGTAGTATAAAAAGGGACTTGGGTGAGCAGTTCTTC. Translating gives CASSIKRDLGEQFF.

This clonotype appeared many times. CDR3 DNA: TGCAGCGCACAAGGGTTCTCGGGGAATGAGCAGTTCTTC. It encodes CSAQGFSGNEQFF. The rearrangement uses TRBV29-1 and TRBJ2-1; a possible D gene is TRBD2 (5 bases). Trimming pared 7 bases from V and 7 bases from J, leaving 17 bases between. Germline V gene lookup returns CDR1 SQVTM and CDR2 ANQGSEA. This CDR3 region has 13 residues.

The chain uses TRBV7-8 and TRBJ2-2; 8 positions agree with TRBD2. Germline values: CDR1 SGHVS, CDR2 FQNEAQ. V was pared by 1 base and J by 4 bases, with 11 bases of the junction left unmatched. CDR3 length equals 18 residues. DNA for the CDR3: TGTGCCAGCAGCTTAGATTTTCGGGAGGGCCGTGGCACCGGGGAGCTGTTTTTT. Residues: CASSLDFREGRGTGELFF.

This clonotype was counted between two and nine times. J is TRBJ2-2 and V is TRBV11-3, with TRBD2 matching 11 bases. The germline gives CDR1 SGHNT, CDR2 YENEEA. The CDR3 sequence is 16 residues long. Germline trimming cut 5 bases from V and 5 bases from J; bases unmatched to any gene: 7. CDR3 in amino acids: CASSPLAGGLTGELFF. The DNA for the CDR3 is TGTGCCAGCAGCCCCCTAGCGGGAGGCTTAACCGGGGAGCTGTTTTTT.

V is TRBV20-1 and J is TRBJ2-5; 10 bases are shared with TRBD2. The CDR3 consists of 13 residues. Germline CDR1 reads DFQATT; CDR2 reads SNEGSKA (reference sequence). The V segment lost 5 bases and the J segment 5 bases; nucleotides outside the gene matches: 5. CDR3 DNA sequence: TGCAGTGCTCTCGATAGCGGGAGGGAGACCCAGTACTTC. This sequence encodes CSALDSGRETQYF.

This sequence joins TRBV7-2 and TRBJ2-5; 11 nucleotides align to TRBD2. V lost 4 bases to trimming and J lost 7 bases; unmatched junction nucleotides: 5. The CDR3 is 14 amino acids. CDR1 and CDR2 (germline): SGHTA, FQGNSA. DNA of the CDR3: TGTGCCAGCAGCTCCCAGACTAGCGGGGTGACCCAGTACTTC. It is translated as CASSSQTSGVTQYF.

This clonotype was recorded a few times. The chain uses TRBV7-8 and TRBJ2-2, with 12 bases identical to TRBD2. J was trimmed by 3 bases and V by 4 bases; bases with no gene match: 6. The CDR3 length is 17 residues. CDR1 and CDR2 (germline): SGHVS, FQNEAQ. CDR3 amino acids: CASSSAGTSGYTGELFF. The CDR3, as DNA: TGTGCCAGCAGCTCAGCTGGGACTAGCGGGTACACCGGGGAGCTGTTTTTT.

This clonotype was observed at least ten times. This sequence joins TRBV5-5 and TRBJ2-6, with D unclear. The germline gives CDR1 SGHKS, CDR2 YYEKEE (reference sequence). V was cut by 3 bases and J by 0 bases, with 7 bases left in between. The CDR3 is 15 residues long. In nucleotides, the CDR3 is TGTGCCAGCAGCTCCGGTTCCTCTGGGGCCAACGTCCTGACTTTC. Translation gives CASSSGSSGANVLTF.

This chain links TRBV5-8 with TRBJ1-1; D is unresolved. The length of the CDR3 is 11 residues. Germline CDR1 SGHTS, CDR2 YDEGEE. Trimming shortened V by 5 bases and J by 10 bases, and 12 bases separated the two germline ends. The CDR3 nucleotides are TGTGCCAGCAGGGGGTTGAGCGGAGCTTTCTTT. Its protein product is CASRGLSGAFF.